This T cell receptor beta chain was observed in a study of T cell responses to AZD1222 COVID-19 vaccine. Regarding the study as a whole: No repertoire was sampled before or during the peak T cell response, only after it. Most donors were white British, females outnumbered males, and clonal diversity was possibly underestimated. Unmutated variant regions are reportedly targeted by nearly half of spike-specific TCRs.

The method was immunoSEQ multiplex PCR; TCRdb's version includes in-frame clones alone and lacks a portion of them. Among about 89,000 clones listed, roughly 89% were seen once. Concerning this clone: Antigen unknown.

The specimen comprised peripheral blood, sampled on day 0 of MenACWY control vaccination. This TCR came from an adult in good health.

The CDR3 nucleotides read TGTGCCATCGGTCCGGGGGGGCAGAATAATTCACCCCTCCACTTT. Amino acids: CAIGPGGQNNSPLHF. The rearrangement links TRBV10-3 to TRBJ1-6, with D perhaps TRBD1 (6 bases). CDR1 is ENHRY and CDR2 is SYGVKD in the germline V gene. This CDR3 contains 15 residues. Between the trimmed V and J ends, which lost 8 bases and 5 bases, there was a span of 16 bases.